Listed here are 18 T cell receptor beta chains from one sample, sequenced in a study of human T cells and chemical hapten exposure. TCRdb re-called the RACE reads with MiXCR, one entry per CDR3 protein. The table includes about 110,000 distinct CDR3 sequences, about 11% detected once. The time point here: patch test 1, 2 weeks after DPC sensitization. Described treatment: therapeutic diphenylcyclopropenone sensitization with weekly scalp DPC. The sample in question was whole blood, obtained in connection with sensitization to the hapten diphenylcyclopropenone (DPC). The receptors derive from a woman aged 40 to 55 with alopecia areata. Some clones in this sample may be carry-over from other donors' samples.

This clonotype was counted ten times or more. This chain uses TRBV7-9 with TRBJ2-5; unclear D gene. The V and J ends lost 3 bases and 4 bases respectively, with 6 bases between them. The CDR3 is made up of 12 amino acids. CDR1 is SEHNR, CDR2 FQNEAQ, per germline (reference sequence). The CDR3 nucleotides are TGTGCCAGCAGCTTCGCCCCAGAGACCCAGTACTTC. Its protein product is CASSFAPETQYF.

This clonotype was observed many times. The chain uses TRBV11-2 and TRBJ1-2, with 8 bases aligning to TRBD1. Per germline, CDR1 SGHAT and CDR2 FQNNGV. The junction had 3 bases not matched to a gene; V was cut back by 2 bases and J by 4 bases. The CDR3 is 14 amino acids. CDR3 nucleotides: TGTGCCAGCAGCTTACAGGGGGCAGGCTATGGCTACACCTTC. Translation: CASSLQGAGYGYTF.

This clonotype has only a few counts. The chain carries TRBV29-1 and TRBJ2-6; D might be TRBD1 (5 bases). The CDR3 is 16 residues long. CDR1 and CDR2 from the germline V gene are SQVTM and ANQGSEA. Trimming shortened V by 4 bases and J by 4 bases, and 17 bases separated the two germline ends. The CDR3 is CSVVEQARVGANVLTF. The CDR3 bases are TGCAGCGTTGTAGAACAGGCCCGAGTCGGGGCCAACGTCCTGACTTTC.

This clonotype turned up a few times. The V and J genes are TRBV4-1 and TRBJ2-7, with 7 bases that match TRBD2. Germline V gives CDR1 MGHRA, CDR2 YSYEKL. V shed 0 bases, J shed 2 bases, and the junction held 4 bases outside the gene matches. This CDR3 region has 15 residues. CDR3 sequence reads: CASSQDRRGTYEQYF. The DNA for the CDR3 is TGCGCCAGCAGCCAAGATAGGCGGGGGACCTACGAGCAGTACTTC.

CDR3 coding DNA: TGTGCCAGCAGCTTGGCCGGTTACAGGGGAGGCTATGGCTACACCTTC. Its protein product is CASSLAGYRGGYGYTF. The genes are TRBV5-4 and TRBJ1-2, with TRBD1 matching over 7 bases. The CDR3 extends over 16 amino acids. From germline, CDR1 is SGHNT and CDR2 YYREEE (reference sequence). The junction had 9 bases not matched to a gene; V was cut back by 0 bases and J by 4 bases.

This clonotype has a count of ten or more. The chain links TRBV25-1 to TRBJ2-1; perhaps TRBD1 as D (6 bases). CDR1 and CDR2 (germline): MGHDK, SYGVNS. Trimming removed 6 bases from V and 11 bases from J, with 17 bases in between. The CDR3 spans 13 residues. CDR3 bases: TGTGCCAGCAGCCCACAAGCGCAGGGGCAGCAGTTCTTC. Amino acid sequence: CASSPQAQGQQFF.

This clonotype has a single count. The CDR3 region is CSALGGEKAYEQYF. For the CDR3, the DNA is TGCAGCGCCCTAGGAGGGGAAAAGGCCTACGAGCAGTACTTC. The rearrangement links TRBV29-1 to TRBJ2-7; D might be TRBD2 (6 bases). Germline CDR1 and CDR2: SQVTM and ANQGSEA. V lost 7 bases, J lost 2 bases, and 18 bases lay in between. The CDR3 consists of 14 residues.

In its sample, this clonotype was seen many times. This rearrangement joins TRBV29-1 to TRBJ1-5; D is uncertain. The CDR3 runs to 13 residues. Deletions cut 4 bases from V and 3 bases from J, with 10 bases between. Germline V gene lookup returns CDR1 SQVTM and CDR2 ANQGSEA. CDR3 in DNA: TGCAGCGTTGGATTGGGTTACAATCAGCCCCAGCATTTT. Its protein is CSVGLGYNQPQHF.

This clonotype was detected ten times or more. The rearrangement links TRBV6-5 to TRBJ1-1, with D possibly being TRBD1 (6 bases). The CDR3 has 14 residues. V lost 4 bases, J lost 5 bases, and 14 bases lay in between. Germline V CDR1 and CDR2: MNHEY, SVGAGI. Here the CDR3 DNA reads TGTGCCAGCAGTTCCGGACAGATGCATACTGAAGCTTTCTTT. It codes for CASSSGQMHTEAFF.

The table lists this clonotype with many counts. This sequence joins TRBV5-5 and TRBJ2-5, with 7 bases that match TRBD1. The CDR3 loop spans 16 amino acids. The germline gives CDR1 SGHKS, CDR2 YYEKEE (reference sequence). V trimming: 4 bases; J trimming: 4 bases; junction bases outside the gene matches: 13. The CDR3 loop reads CASSGAVGQVGETQYF. The CDR3 DNA sequence: TGTGCCAGCAGCGGGGCGGTTGGACAGGTGGGAGAGACCCAGTACTTC.

The J gene is TRBJ2-1, the V gene TRBV6-1, with 7 positions matching TRBD1. Trimming removed 1 base from V and 2 bases from J; junction bases left unmatched: 8. Germline V gene data show CDR1 as MNHNS and CDR2 as SASEGT. The CDR3 has 17 amino acids. CDR3 sequence: CASSEGERGPPYNEQFF. The CDR3 coding sequence is TGTGCCAGCAGTGAAGGGGAAAGGGGGCCCCCCTACAATGAGCAGTTCTTC.

Only a few counts were recorded for this clonotype. The rearrangement uses TRBV18 and TRBJ1-1; D remains ambiguous. Germline V gene lookup returns CDR1 KGHSH and CDR2 LQKENI. Trimming cost V 3 bases and J 4 bases, with 15 bases left between them. The CDR3 covers 15 residues. Here the CDR3 DNA reads TGTGCCAGCTCACCCTCCTCCGCCCCCCGCACTGAAGCTTTCTTT. It yields the protein CASSPSSAPRTEAFF.

This clonotype was picked up a small number of times. V and J are TRBV19 and TRBJ1-5; D gene uncertain. Per germline, CDR1 LNHDA and CDR2 SQIVND (reference sequence). V lost 9 bases and J 5 bases, leaving 17 bases between the germline ends. The CDR3 spans 14 residues. CDR3 in amino acids: CASTRVGSYQPQHF. Written as DNA, the CDR3 is TGTGCCAGCACACGGGTGGGGTCGTATCAGCCCCAGCATTTT.

This clonotype was counted only a few times. The V gene is TRBV7-2, the J gene TRBJ2-5, with 13 positions matching TRBD2. The CDR3 spans 16 residues. Trimming cost V 6 bases and J 4 bases; bases outside gene matches: 8. Germline-derived CDR1 and CDR2 are SGHTA and FQGNSA. This chain's CDR3 is CASSYGLAGATETQYF. CDR3 in DNA: TGTGCCAGCAGTTACGGACTAGCGGGGGCCACAGAGACCCAGTACTTC.

This chain joins TRBV6-2 or TRBV6-3 and TRBJ2-7; the match to TRBD1 covers 9 bases. The CDR3 runs to 15 residues. Germline trimming cut 5 bases from V and 3 bases from J; bases unmatched to any gene: 8. Looked up from germline, CDR1 is MNHEY and CDR2 is SVGEGT. In DNA form, the CDR3 reads TGTGCCAGCAGTCCGACAGGGGGAAGGGGCTACGAGCAGTACTTC. Residues: CASSPTGGRGYEQYF.

This sequence joins TRBV10-3 and TRBJ1-4; D may be TRBD1 (5 bases). Germline CDR1 reads ENHRY; CDR2 reads SYGVKD. This CDR3 spans 12 amino acids. Deletions cut 8 bases from V and 8 bases from J, with 12 bases between. CDR3 in amino acids: CAIGDDKEKLFF. CDR3 DNA: TGTGCCATCGGGGACGATAAGGAAAAACTGTTTTTT.

This clonotype was seen repeatedly, ten times or more. The rearrangement links TRBV30 to TRBJ1-4; D may be TRBD1 (5 bases). Deletions cut 7 bases from V and 6 bases from J, with 21 bases between. This CDR3 spans 15 amino acids. Germline V lookup: CDR1 GTSNPN, CDR2 SVGIG (reference sequence). The CDR3 DNA is TGTGCCTCTTCACAGGAGGCTCGGCAGGATGAAAAACTGTTTTTT. Protein: CASSQEARQDEKLFF.

This clonotype was seen repeatedly, ten times or more. The V and J genes are TRBV9 and TRBJ2-7; D is possibly TRBD2 (5 bases). This CDR3 has 12 amino acids. Per the germline V gene, CDR1 is SGDLS and CDR2 is YYNGEE. V was cut by 4 bases and J by 3 bases, with 8 bases left in between. The CDR3 spells CASSPGLYEQYF. For the CDR3, the DNA is TGTGCCAGCAGCCCCGGACTCTACGAGCAGTACTTC.